This TCR beta chain appears in the sequencing data of a study of shared T cell receptors in the human thymus. Sequencing was performed with immunoSEQ multiplex PCR; in TCRdb, only in-frame clones are kept and a portion is missing. The repertoire has hundreds of thousands of clones, around 89% of them found once; the top ten carry 0.0095% to 0.011%. The CDR3 loop spans 14 amino acids. J gave up 3 bases and V 2 bases, and 5 bases lay outside the gene matches. Germline V gene sequence: CDR1 SGHNT, CDR2 YYREEE (reference sequence). This sample also belongs to another study, concerning human thymus T cells. That work contributes: V and J genes seemed to be used with bias in thymic and blood repertoires. Unrelated people showed highly overlapping thymic repertoires, related research reported.

The sequence came from a boy younger than two with a congenital heart defect. Sequencing was carried out using thymocytes. This chain joins TRBV5-4 and TRBJ2-7; 7 bases align to TRBD1. As DNA, the CDR3 is TGTGCCAGCAGCTTTGGGGACAGTTTCTACGAGCAGTACTTC. Its translation: CASSFGDSFYEQYF.